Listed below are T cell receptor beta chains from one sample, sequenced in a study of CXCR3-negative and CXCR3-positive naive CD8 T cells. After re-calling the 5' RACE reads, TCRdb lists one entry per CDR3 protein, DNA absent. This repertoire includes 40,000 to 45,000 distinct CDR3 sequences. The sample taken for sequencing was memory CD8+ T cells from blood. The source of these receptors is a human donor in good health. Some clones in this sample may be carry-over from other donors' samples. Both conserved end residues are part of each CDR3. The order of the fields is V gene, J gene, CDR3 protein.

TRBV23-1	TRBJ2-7	CASGTGGRARALKFYEQYF
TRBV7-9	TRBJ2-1	CASSLKGLAANNEQFF
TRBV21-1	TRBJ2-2	CATESRPTKRAGELFF
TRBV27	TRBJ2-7	CASPTGSGMGEQYF
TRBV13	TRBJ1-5	CASSLGDQPQHF
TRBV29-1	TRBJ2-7	CSVEDPASLSSYEQYF
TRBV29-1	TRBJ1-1	CSVIAGTGDTEAFF
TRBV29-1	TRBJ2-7	CSVAPPGTGVYEQYF
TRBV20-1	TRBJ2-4	CSARDWTSGSGSRIQYF
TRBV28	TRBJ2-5	CASSSTGEETQYF
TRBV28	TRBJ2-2	CASSLGLAGGPRDTGELFF
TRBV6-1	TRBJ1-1	CASSEGTGGNTEAFF
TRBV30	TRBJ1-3	CAWSDGGIRNTIYF
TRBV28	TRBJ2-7	CASSRGDVYEQYF
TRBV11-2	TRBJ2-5	CASSLGLVETQYF
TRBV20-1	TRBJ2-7	CSARTAGEQYF
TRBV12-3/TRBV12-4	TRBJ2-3	CASRPPDSPTDTQYF
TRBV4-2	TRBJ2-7	CASSPTEAYEQYF
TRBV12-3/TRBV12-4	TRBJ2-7	CASSTGRGSPYEQYF
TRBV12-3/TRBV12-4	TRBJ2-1	CASRRTSGGYNEQFF
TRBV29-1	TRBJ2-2	CSVDNWGGAITTGELFF
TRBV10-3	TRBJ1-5	CATLEQGNSNQPQHF
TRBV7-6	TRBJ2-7	CASSAAGPAEQYF
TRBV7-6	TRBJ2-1	CASSLGTGLSYNEQFF
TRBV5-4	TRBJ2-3	CASSRSGGTTQYF
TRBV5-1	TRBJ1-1	CASSLGQSLLNTEAFF